What follows describes a single T cell receptor (beta chain). The data were obtained in a study of blood T cell repertoires in COVID-19. Sequencing used immunoSEQ multiplex PCR; TCRdb keeps in-frame clones, though not all of them. This table has about 260,000 clones, approximately 90% appearing once. V lost 0 bases to trimming and J lost 1 base; unmatched junction nucleotides: 5. Germline V gene sequence: CDR1 MNHEY, CDR2 SMNVEV (reference sequence). The CDR3 is 16 amino acids. The rearrangement uses TRBV27 and TRBJ2-7; 8 bases match TRBD1. The source of this sequence is a man between 60 and 75 years old who had recovered from COVID-19. The source material was peripheral blood. CDR3 in DNA: TGTGCCAGCAGTTTATCTGGGGACAGGTTTTCCTACGAGCAGTACTTC. It translates to CASSLSGDRFSYEQYF.